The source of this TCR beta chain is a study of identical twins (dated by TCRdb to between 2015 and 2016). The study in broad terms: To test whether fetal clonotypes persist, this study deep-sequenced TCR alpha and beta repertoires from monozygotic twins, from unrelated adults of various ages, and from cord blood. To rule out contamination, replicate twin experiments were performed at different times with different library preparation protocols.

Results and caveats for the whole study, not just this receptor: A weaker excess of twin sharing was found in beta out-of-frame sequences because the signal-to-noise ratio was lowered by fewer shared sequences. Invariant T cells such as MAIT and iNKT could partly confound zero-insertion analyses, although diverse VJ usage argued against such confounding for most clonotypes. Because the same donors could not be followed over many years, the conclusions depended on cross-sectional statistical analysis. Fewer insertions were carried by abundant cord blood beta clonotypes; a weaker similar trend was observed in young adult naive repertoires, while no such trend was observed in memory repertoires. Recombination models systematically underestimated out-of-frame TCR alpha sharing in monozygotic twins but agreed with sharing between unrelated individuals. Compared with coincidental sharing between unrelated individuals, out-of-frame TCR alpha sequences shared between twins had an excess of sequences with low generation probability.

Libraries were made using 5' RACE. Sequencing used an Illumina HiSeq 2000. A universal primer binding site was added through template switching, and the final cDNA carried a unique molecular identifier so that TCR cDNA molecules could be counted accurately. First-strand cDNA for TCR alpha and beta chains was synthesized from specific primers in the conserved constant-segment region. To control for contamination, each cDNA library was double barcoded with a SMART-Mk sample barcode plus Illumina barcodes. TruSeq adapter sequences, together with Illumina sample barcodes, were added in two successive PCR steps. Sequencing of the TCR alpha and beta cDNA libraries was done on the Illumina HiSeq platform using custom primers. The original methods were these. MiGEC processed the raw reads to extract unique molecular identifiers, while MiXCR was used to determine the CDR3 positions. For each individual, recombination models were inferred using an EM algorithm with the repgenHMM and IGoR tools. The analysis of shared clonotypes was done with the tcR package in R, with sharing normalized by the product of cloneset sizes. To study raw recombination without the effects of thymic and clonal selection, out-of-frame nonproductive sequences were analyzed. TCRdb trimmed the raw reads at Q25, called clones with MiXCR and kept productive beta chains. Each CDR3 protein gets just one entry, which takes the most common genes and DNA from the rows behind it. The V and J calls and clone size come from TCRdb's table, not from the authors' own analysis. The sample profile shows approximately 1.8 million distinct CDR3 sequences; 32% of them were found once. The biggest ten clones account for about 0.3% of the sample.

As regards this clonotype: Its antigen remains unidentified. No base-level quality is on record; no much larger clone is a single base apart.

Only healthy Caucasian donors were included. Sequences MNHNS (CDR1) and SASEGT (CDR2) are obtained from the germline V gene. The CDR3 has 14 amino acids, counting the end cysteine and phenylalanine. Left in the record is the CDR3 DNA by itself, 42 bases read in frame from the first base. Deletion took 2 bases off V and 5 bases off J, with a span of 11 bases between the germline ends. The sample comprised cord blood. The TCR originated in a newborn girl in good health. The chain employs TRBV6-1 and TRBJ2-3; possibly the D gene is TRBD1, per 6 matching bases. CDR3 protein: CASSERGTKDTQYF. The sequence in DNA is TGTGCCAGCAGTGAAAGGGGGACGAAAGATACGCAGTATTTT.